Below, one T cell receptor (beta chain) is given with its context. No antigen is known for it. Produced via immunoSEQ multiplex PCR; TCRdb's table is partial and in-frame only. Found here are over 100,000 clones, roughly nine tenths of them singletons; the top ten hold under 9%. Germline V lookup: CDR1 SGHDN, CDR2 FVKESK. Trimming removed 3 bases at V and 7 bases at J, with 18 bases between. The CDR3 extends over 16 amino acids. This sample is drawn from a study of identifying expanded T cells in peripheral blood. Findings and caveats of the study: Approximately two-week clone count variance significantly increased as total template count grew.

The genes are TRBV14 and TRBJ1-4, with D hard to call. The clonotype originates from a person between 18 and 75 years old in good health. The material sequenced was blood. The CDR3 nucleotides are TGTGCCAGCAGCCAGGACGCTCGGGCCTGGAGTGAAAAACTGTTTTTT. It yields the protein CASSQDARAWSEKLFF.